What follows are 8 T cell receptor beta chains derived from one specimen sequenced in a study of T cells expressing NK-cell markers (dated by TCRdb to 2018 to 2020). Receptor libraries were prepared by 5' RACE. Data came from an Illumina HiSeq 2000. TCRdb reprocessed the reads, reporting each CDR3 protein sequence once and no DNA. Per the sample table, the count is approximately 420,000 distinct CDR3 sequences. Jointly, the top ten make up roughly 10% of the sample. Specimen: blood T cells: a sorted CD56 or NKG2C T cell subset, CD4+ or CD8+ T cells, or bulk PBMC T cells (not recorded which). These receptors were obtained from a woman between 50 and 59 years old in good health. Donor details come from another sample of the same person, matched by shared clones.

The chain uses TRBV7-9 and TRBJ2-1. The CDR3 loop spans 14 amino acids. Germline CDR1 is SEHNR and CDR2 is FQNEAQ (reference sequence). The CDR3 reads CASSLGHLGDEQFF.

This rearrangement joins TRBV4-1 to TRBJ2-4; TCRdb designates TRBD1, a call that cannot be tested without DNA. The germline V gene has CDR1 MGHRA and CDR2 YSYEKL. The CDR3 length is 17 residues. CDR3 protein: CASSHLPGQGSKNIQYF.

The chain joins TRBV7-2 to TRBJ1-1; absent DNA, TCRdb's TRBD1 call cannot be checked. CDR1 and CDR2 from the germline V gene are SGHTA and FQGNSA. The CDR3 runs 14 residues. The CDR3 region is CASSKPGGFTEAFF.

This chain's CDR3 is CASSRDRGEEQYF. The rearrangement uses TRBV11-2 and TRBJ2-7; lacking DNA, the TRBD1 call made by TCRdb goes unchecked. The CDR3 spans 13 residues. CDR1 is SGHAT, CDR2 FQNNGV, per germline.

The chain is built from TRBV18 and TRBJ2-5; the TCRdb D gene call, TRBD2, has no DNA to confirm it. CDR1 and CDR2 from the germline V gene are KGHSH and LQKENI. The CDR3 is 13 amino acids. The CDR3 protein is CASSKRETETQYF.

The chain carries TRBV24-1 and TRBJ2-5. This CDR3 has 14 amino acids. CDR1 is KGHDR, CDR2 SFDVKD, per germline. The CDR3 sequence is CATSERLSWTAQYF.

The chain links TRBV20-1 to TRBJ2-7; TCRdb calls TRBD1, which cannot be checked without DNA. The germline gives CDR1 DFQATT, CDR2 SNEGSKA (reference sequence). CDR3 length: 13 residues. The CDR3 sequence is CSASGTGRGEQYF.

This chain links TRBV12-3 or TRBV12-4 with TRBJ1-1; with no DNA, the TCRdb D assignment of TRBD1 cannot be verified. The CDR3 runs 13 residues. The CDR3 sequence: CASSLTPGQGTFF.